This T cell receptor (beta chain) derives from a study of blood T cell repertoires in COVID-19. Study in general: Acute-phase and convalescent COVID-19 samples originated in the United States, Italy and Spain.

The CDR3 is 14 residues long. Per germline, CDR1 SGHDT and CDR2 YYEEEE. V was pared by 4 bases and J by 4 bases, with 3 bases of the junction left unmatched. The protocol was immunoSEQ multiplex PCR, while the TCRdb copy is restricted to in-frame clones and leaves out a portion. The profile shows about 140,000 clones, 70% to 90% of them singletons. This receptor was taken from a man aged 50 to 59 who had recovered from COVID-19. The chain couples TRBV5-6 to TRBJ2-3; 10 nucleotides match TRBD2. Sequenced material: PBMCs or T cells enriched from blood (not recorded which). For the CDR3, the DNA is TGTGCCAGCAGCCGCGGACTAGCGGCAGATACGCAGTATTTT. Amino acids: CASSRGLAADTQYF.